This is a list of T cell receptor beta chains from one sample in a study of T cells expressing NK-cell markers. One entry per CDR3 protein, without DNA, is what TCRdb gives after re-calling the 5' RACE reads. This sample's table has approximately 420,000 distinct CDR3 sequences. Sequenced input: blood T cells: a sorted CD56 or NKG2C T cell subset, CD4+ or CD8+ T cells, or bulk PBMC T cells (not recorded which). The receptors stem from a woman aged 45-59 years in good health. Both conserved end residues are part of each CDR3. Each record gives: V gene, J gene, CDR3 protein.

TRBV5-1	TRBJ2-1	CASKRDRSGEQFF
TRBV5-6	TRBJ2-3	CASRRDNTDTQYF
TRBV20-1	TRBJ2-2	CSATKTVAGELFF
TRBV27	TRBJ2-3	CASTKAAGVRTDTQYF
TRBV12-3/TRBV12-4	TRBJ2-1	CASSFGGGRFF
TRBV29-1	TRBJ2-3	CSVINRGRADTQYF
TRBV20-1	TRBJ2-5	CSARDNRGRETQYF
TRBV6-6	TRBJ1-1	CASSLNIAAFF
TRBV27	TRBJ2-5	CASSFRSTGGIRETQYF
TRBV19	TRBJ2-1	CASSIGAGAGNEQFF
TRBV24-1	TRBJ2-1	CATSPRTPSNEQFF
TRBV11-2	TRBJ2-1	CASSLGLLPPYNEQFF
TRBV6-6	TRBJ2-5	CASTPDGRRWETQYF
TRBV4-1	TRBJ2-3	CASSPRGSQELAGPSTDTQYF